This T cell receptor beta chain was found in a study of shared clonotypes between healthy human individuals. About the research overall: Researchers drew samples from two women and a few men aged 18 to 49. Overall study results and limits: Naive subsets, compared against memory subsets, generally had larger estimated richness values. Naive CD4 clonotype sharing across several donors was 4.5% to 6%. Rarefaction revealed incomplete sorted-subset sequencing despite large depth.

Assay: immunoSEQ multiplex PCR; the TCRdb copy retains only in-frame clones and omits some. The data contain approximately 350,000 clones, around 74% of them singletons. In regard to this clone: No antigen is known for it.

Trimming took 4 bases from V and 6 from J, leaving 19 bases between them. Per the germline V gene, CDR1 is SGHDT and CDR2 is YYEEEE. The CDR3 totals 15 residues. This rearrangement joins TRBV5-6 to TRBJ1-2, with D hard to call. Sequenced material: memory CD4+ T cells sorted from blood. Subset described: CD45RA-negative fraction. This clonotype originated in a man aged 30 to 39 in good health. The CDR3 DNA follows: TGTGCCAGCAGCCAAGGTATCGGGAGGCGGGATGGCTACACCTTC. Protein: CASSQGIGRRDGYTF.